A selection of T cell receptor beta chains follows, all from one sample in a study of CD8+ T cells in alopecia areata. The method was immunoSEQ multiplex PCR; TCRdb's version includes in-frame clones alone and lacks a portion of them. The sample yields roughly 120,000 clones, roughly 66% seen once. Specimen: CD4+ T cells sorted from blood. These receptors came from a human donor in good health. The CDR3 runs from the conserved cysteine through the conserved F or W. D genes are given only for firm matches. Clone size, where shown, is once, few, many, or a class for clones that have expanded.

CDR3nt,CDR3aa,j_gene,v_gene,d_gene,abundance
TGTGCCTGGAGTAAAGACAGCTACACCGGGGAGCTGTTTTTT,CAWSKDSYTGELFF,TRBJ2-2,TRBV30,.,.
TGTGCCAGCACCCCATCCCCGACAGCCAACTATGGCTACACCTTC,CASTPSPTANYGYTF,TRBJ1-2,TRBV7-2,.,few
TGTGCCAGCACCATTCAAGGGATTAACACTGAAGCTTTCTTT,CASTIQGINTEAFF,TRBJ1-1,TRBV5-6,.,.
TGTGCCAGCAGCCCAGTCCTAAACACTGAAGCTTTCTTT,CASSPVLNTEAFF,TRBJ1-1,TRBV11-2,.,.
TGTGCCAGCAGCTTTCGGACGTCAGGCGCGTATCACTACAATGAGCAGTTCTTC,CASSFRTSGAYHYNEQFF,TRBJ2-1,TRBV5-6,.,.
TGTGCCAGCAGCTTAATGGGCACAGATACGCAGTATTTT,CASSLMGTDTQYF,TRBJ2-3,TRBV7-3,.,once
TGTGCCAGTAGGCTGACAGGGAGTGGAGGATATGGCTACACCTTC,CASRLTGSGGYGYTF,TRBJ1-2,TRBV19,TRBD1,few
TGTGCCATCACCCGGGGCGACACAGATACGCAGTATTTT,CAITRGDTDTQYF,TRBJ2-3,TRBV10-3,.,.
TGCAGCGTAGCCTGGTGGGGAGCCCGCACAGATACGCAGTATTTT,CSVAWWGARTDTQYF,TRBJ2-3,TRBV29-1,.,.
TGCGCCAGCAGCTGGAATGTGAACACTGAAGCTTTCTTT,CASSWNVNTEAFF,TRBJ1-1,TRBV5-1,.,.
TGTGCCAGCAAAGGAGTCAAATCAATCCAAGAGACCCAGTACTTC,CASKGVKSIQETQYF,TRBJ2-5,TRBV27,.,.
TGCGCCAGCAAAGCGACAGGGGCAGGGACCGGGGAGCTGTTTTTT,CASKATGAGTGELFF,TRBJ2-2,TRBV10-1,TRBD1,.
TGCGCCAGGAGCCCGGGACAGGGGAGCTCTGGGGCCAACGTCCTGACTTTC,CARSPGQGSSGANVLTF,TRBJ2-6,TRBV5-1,TRBD1,.
TGTGCCAGCAGGATCCGGCCGCCGGGATTCAGGGGGGACTATGGCTACACCTTC,CASRIRPPGFRGDYGYTF,TRBJ1-2,TRBV27,TRBD1,.
TGTGCCAGCAGCAGGCTGGGCACTGAAGCTTTCTTT,CASSRLGTEAFF,TRBJ1-1,TRBV7-9,.,.
TGTGCCAGCAGCGTAACGGGGCAGAGTAATGAAAAACTGTTTTTT,CASSVTGQSNEKLFF,TRBJ1-4,TRBV9,.,.
TGTGCCACCAGCAGTGGTGGGGGCTCCTATAATTCACCCCTCCACTTT,CATSSGGGSYNSPLHF,TRBJ1-6,TRBV15,.,few
TGTGCCAGCAGTACCGGGGGGCCAGAGACCCAGTACTTC,CASSTGGPETQYF,TRBJ2-5,TRBV2,.,.
TGCAGCGTTCCCCTTGGGACAGGGGGCTCCTACAATGAGCAGTTCTTC,CSVPLGTGGSYNEQFF,TRBJ2-1,TRBV29-1,TRBD1,.
TGCAGCGCCGGGACAGGGGCCACCTACGAGCAGTACTTC,CSAGTGATYEQYF,TRBJ2-7,TRBV29-1,TRBD1,.
TGTGCCAGCAGCAGGGGAGGGCCCTACGAGCAGTACTTC,CASSRGGPYEQYF,TRBJ2-7,TRBV27,.,.
TGCGCCAGCAGCCAAGGAGATAGCCCAGGGAATTCACCCCTCCACTTT,CASSQGDSPGNSPLHF,TRBJ1-6,TRBV4-1,.,.
TGTGCCAGTAGTATAGATCGACGGACAGTGAACACCGGGGAGCTGTTTTTT,CASSIDRRTVNTGELFF,TRBJ2-2,TRBV19,.,.